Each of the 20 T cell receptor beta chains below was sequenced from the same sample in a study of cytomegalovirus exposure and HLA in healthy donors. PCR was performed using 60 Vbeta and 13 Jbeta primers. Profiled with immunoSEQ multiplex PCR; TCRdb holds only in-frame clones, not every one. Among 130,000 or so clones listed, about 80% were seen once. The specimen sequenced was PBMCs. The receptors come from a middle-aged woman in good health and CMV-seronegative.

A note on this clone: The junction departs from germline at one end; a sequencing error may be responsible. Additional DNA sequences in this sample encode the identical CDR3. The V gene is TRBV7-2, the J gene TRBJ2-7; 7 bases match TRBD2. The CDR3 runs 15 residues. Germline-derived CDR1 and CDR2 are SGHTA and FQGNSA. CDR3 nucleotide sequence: TGCGCCAGCAGCTTTCGTCCGGGGGGATGGAGTGAGCAGTACTTC. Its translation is CASSFRPGGWSEQYF. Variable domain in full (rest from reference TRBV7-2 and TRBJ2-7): GAGVSQSPSNKVTEKGKDVELRCDPISGHTALYWYRQSLGQGLEFLIYFQGNSAPDKSGLPSDRFSAERTGGSVSTLTIQRTQQEDSAVYLCASSFRPGGWSEQYFGPGTRLTVT.

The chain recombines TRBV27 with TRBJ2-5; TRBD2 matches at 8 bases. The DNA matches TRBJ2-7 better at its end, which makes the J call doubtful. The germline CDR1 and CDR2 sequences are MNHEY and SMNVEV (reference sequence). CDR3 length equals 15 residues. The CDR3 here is CASGPRGRPNYEQYF. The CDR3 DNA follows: TGTGCCAGCGGCCCCCGCGGGAGGCCCAACTACGAGCAGTACTTC.

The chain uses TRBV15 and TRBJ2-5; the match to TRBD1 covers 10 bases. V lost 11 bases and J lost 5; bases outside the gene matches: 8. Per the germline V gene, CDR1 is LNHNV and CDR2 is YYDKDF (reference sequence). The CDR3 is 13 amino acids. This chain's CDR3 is CASRQGARETQYF. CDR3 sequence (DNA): TGTGCCTCGCGACAGGGGGCGAGGGAGACCCAGTACTTC.

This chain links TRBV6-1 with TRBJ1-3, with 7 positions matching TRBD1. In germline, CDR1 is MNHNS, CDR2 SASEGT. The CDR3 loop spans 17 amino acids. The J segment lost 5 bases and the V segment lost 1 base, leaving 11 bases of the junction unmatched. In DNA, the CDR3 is TGTGCCAGCAGTGAAGGGCGAGGGGGCCCTCTTAGAAACACCATATATTTT. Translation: CASSEGRGGPLRNTIYF.

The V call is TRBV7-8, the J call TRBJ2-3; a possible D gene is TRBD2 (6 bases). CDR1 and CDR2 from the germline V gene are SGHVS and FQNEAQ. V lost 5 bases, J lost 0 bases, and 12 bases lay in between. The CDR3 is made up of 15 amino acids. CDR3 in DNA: TGTGCCAGCAGCATAACTAGCACCAGCACAGATACGCAGTATTTT. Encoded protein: CASSITSTSTDTQYF. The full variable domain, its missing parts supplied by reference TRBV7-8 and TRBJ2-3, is GAGVSQSPRYKVAKRGQDVALRCDPISGHVSLFWYQQALGQGPEFLTYFQNEAQLDKSGLPSDRFFAERPEGSVSTLKIQRTQQEDSAVYLCASSITSTSTDTQYFGPGTRLTVL.

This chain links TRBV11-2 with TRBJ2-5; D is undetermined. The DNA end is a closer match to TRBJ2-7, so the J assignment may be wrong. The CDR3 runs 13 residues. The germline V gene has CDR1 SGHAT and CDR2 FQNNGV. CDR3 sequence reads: CASSLGPVYEQYF. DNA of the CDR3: TGTGCCAGCAGCTTAGGTCCCGTATACGAGCAGTACTTC.

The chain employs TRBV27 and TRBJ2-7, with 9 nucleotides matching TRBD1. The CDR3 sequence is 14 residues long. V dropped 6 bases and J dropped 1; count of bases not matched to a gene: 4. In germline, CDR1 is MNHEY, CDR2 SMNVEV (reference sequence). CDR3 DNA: TGTGCCAGCAGACTACAGGGGGCTTCCTACGAGCAGTACTTC. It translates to CASRLQGASYEQYF.

The CDR3 loop is CASSLALSLAGVGEQFF. The CDR3 coding sequence is TGTGCCAGCAGCTTAGCGCTGTCGCTAGCGGGAGTGGGAGAGCAGTTCTTC. The chain employs TRBV11-2 and TRBJ2-1, with 10 nucleotides matching TRBD2. The CDR3 runs 17 residues. Germline V gene sequence: CDR1 SGHAT, CDR2 FQNNGV. Trimming at V came to 1 base and at J to 10 bases, leaving 13 bases not matched to a gene.

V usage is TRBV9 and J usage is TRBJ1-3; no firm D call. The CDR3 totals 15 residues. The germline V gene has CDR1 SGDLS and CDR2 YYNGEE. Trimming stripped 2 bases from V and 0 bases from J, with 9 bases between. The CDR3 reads CASSVSDNSGNTIYF. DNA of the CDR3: TGTGCCAGCAGCGTTAGTGACAACTCTGGAAACACCATATATTTT.

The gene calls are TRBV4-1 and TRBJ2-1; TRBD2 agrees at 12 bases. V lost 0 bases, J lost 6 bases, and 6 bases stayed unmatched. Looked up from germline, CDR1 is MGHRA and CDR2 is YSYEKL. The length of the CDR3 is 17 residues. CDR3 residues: CASSQDSLAGGPNEQFF. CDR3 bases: TGCGCCAGCAGCCAAGATTCACTAGCGGGAGGCCCCAATGAGCAGTTCTTC.

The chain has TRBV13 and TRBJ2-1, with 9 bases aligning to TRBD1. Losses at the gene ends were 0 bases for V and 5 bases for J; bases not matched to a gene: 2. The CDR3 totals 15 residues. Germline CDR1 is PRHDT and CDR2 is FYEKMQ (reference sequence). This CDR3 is CASSLGGQGHNEQFF. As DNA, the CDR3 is TGTGCCAGCAGCTTAGGTGGACAGGGGCACAATGAGCAGTTCTTC.

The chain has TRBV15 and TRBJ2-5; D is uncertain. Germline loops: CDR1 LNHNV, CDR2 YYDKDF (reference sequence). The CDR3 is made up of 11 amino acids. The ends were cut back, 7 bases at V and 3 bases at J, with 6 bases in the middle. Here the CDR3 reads CATMAEETQYF. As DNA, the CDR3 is TGTGCCACCATGGCGGAAGAGACCCAGTACTTC.

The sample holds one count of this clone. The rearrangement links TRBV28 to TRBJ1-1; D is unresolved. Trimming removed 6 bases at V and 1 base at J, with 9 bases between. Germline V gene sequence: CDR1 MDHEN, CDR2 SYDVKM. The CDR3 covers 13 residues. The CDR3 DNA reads TGTGCCAGCAGCTGGGCCCCGAACACTGAAGCTTTCTTT. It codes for CASSWAPNTEAFF.

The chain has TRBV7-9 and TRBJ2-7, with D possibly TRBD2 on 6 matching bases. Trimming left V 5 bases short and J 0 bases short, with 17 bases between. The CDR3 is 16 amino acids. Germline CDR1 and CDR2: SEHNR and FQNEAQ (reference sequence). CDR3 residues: CASSGELASSSYEQYF. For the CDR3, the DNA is TGTGCCAGCAGCGGGGAGCTAGCGTCGAGCTCCTACGAGCAGTACTTC.

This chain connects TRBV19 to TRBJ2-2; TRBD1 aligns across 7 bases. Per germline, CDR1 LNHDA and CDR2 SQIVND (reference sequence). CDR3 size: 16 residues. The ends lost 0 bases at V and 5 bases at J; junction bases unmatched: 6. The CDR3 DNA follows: TGTGCCAGTAGTATAGATCACAGGGGTACTACCGGGGAGCTGTTTTTT. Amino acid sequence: CASSIDHRGTTGELFF.

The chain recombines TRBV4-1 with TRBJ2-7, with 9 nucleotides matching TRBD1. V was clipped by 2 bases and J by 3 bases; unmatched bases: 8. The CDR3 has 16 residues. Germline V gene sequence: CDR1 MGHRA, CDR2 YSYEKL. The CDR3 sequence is CASSQRSAGQGYEQYF. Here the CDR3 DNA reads TGCGCCAGCAGCCAACGGTCCGCGGGACAGGGCTACGAGCAGTACTTC.

The CDR3 bases are TGTGCCAGCAGCTCGGCGACAGGGATTTCTGAAGCTTTCTTT. This encodes CASSSATGISEAFF. The chain recombines TRBV5-4 with TRBJ1-1, with TRBD1 identical over 7 bases. The CDR3 extends over 14 amino acids. Germline CDR1 SGHNT, CDR2 YYREEE (reference sequence). With 3 bases clipped from V and 6 bases from J, the junction kept 8 bases outside the gene matches.

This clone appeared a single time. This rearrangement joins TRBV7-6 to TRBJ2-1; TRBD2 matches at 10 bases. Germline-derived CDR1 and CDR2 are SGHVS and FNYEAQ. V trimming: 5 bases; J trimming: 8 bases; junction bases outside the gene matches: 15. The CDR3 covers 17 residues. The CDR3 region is CASSPGGSSGRKYEQFF. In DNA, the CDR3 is TGTGCCAGCAGCCCTGGGGGGTCTAGCGGGAGAAAATATGAGCAGTTCTTC.

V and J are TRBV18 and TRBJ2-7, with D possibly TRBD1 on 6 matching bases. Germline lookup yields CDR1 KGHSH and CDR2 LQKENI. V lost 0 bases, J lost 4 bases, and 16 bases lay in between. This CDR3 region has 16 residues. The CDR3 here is CASSPPLQGDLYEQYF. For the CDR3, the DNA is TGTGCCAGCTCACCACCTTTACAGGGAGATTTATACGAGCAGTACTTC.

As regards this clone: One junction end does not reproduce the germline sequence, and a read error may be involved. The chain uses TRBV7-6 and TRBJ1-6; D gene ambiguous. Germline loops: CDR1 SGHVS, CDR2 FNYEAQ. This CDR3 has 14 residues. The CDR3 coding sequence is TGTGCCAGCAGCTCCGGGGTAGATAATTCACCCCTCTACTTT. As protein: CASSSGVDNSPLYF.